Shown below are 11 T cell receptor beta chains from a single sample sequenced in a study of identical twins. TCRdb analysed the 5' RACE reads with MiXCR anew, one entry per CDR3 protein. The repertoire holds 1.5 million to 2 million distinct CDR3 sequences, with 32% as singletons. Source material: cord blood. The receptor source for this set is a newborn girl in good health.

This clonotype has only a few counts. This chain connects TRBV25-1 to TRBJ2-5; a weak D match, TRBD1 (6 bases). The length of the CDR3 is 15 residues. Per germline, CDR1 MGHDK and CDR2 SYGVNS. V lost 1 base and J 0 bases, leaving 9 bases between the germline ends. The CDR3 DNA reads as TGTGCCAGCAGTGAATTCGGACAGAACCAAGAGACCCAGTACTTC. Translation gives CASSEFGQNQETQYF.

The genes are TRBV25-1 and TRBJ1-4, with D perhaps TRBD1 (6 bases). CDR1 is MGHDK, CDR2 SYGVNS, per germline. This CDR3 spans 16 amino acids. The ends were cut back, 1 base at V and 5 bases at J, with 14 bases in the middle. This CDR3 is CASSEWIGTSNEKLFF. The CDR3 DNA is TGTGCCAGCAGTGAATGGATTGGGACATCAAATGAAAAACTGTTTTTT.

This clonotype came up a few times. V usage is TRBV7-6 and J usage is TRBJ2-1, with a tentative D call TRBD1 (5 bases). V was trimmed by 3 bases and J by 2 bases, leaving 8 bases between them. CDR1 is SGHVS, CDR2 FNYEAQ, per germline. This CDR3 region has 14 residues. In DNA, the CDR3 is TGTGCCAGCAGCTTCGGACAAACCTACAATGAGCAGTTCTTC. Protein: CASSFGQTYNEQFF.

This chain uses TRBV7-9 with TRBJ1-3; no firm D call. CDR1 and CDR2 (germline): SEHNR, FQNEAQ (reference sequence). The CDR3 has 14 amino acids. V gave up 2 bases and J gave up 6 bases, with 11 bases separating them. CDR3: CASSLLRTENTIYF. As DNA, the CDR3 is TGTGCCAGCAGCTTACTAAGGACTGAAAACACCATATATTTT.

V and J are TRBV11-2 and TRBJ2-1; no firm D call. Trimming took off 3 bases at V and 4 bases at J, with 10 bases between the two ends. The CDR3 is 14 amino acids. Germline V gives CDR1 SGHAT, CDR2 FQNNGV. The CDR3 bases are TGTGCCAGCAGCTTGTTAAGCAGATACAATGAGCAGTTCTTC. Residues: CASSLLSRYNEQFF.

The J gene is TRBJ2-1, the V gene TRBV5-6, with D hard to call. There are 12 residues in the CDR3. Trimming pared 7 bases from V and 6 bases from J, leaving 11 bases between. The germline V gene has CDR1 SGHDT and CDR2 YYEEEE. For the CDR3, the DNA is TGTGCCAGCTCTTGGACCCGCAATGAGCAGTTCTTC. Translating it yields CASSWTRNEQFF.

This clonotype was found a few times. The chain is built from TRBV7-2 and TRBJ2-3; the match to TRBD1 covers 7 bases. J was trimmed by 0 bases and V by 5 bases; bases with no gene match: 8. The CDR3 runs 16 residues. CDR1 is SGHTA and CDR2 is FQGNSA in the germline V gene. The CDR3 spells CASSPQGVASTDTQYF. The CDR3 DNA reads TGTGCCAGCAGCCCCCAGGGGGTAGCTAGCACAGATACGCAGTATTTT. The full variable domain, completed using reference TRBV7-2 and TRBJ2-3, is GAGVSQSPSNKVTEKGKDVELRCDPISGHTALYWYRQSLGQGLEFLIYFQGNSAPDKSGLPSDRFSAERTGGSVSTLTIQRTQQEDSAVYLCASSPQGVASTDTQYFGPGTRLTVL.

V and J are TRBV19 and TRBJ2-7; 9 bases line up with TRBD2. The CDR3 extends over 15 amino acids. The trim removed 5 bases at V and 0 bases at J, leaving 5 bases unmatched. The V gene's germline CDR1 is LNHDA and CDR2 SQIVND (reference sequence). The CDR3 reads CASSGLAGVSYEQYF. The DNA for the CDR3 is TGTGCCAGTAGTGGCTTAGCGGGAGTCTCCTACGAGCAGTACTTC. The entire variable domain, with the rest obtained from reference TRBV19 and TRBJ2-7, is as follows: DGGITQSPKYLFRKEGQNVTLSCEQNLNHDAMYWYRQDPGQGLRLIYYSQIVNDFQKGDIAEGYSVSREKKESFPLTVTSAQKNPTAFYLCASSGLAGVSYEQYFGPGTRLTVT.

The CDR3 loop is CSVEDGTGGRSTEAFF. CDR3 DNA sequence: TGCAGCGTTGAAGACGGGACAGGGGGTCGGAGCACTGAAGCTTTCTTT. This rearrangement joins TRBV29-1 to TRBJ1-1, with 11 positions matching TRBD1. Germline trimming cut 0 bases from V and 4 bases from J; bases unmatched to any gene: 7. The CDR3 contains 16 residues. Germline values: CDR1 SQVTM, CDR2 ANQGSEA. Drawing the rest from reference TRBV29-1 and TRBJ1-1, the complete variable domain is SAVISQKPSRDICQRGTSLTIQCQVDSQVTMMFWYRQQPGQSLTLIATANQGSEATYESGFVIDKFPISRPNLTFSTLTVSNMSPEDSSIYLCSVEDGTGGRSTEAFFGQGTRLTVV.

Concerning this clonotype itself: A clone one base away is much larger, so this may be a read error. CDR3 coding DNA: TGTGCCAGCAGCTTAAAAGGCAAGTACAAGCAGTACTTC. Its translation is CASSLKGKYKQYF. This chain joins TRBV7-9 and TRBJ2-5; D call uncertain. V was cut by 2 bases and J by 11 bases, with 15 bases left in between. The CDR3 consists of 13 residues. Germline V gives CDR1 SEHNR, CDR2 FQNEAQ (reference sequence).

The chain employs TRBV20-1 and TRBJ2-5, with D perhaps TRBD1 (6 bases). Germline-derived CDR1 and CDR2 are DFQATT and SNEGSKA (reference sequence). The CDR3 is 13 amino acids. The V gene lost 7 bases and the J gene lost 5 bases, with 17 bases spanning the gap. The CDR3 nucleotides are TGCAGTGTTCCTAAAGGGGGAACGGAGACCCAGTACTTC. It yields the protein CSVPKGGTETQYF.